Listed below are T cell receptor beta chains from one sample, sequenced in a study of graft-versus-host responses after intestinal transplantation. Measured with immunoSEQ multiplex PCR; TCRdb has only the in-frame clones, and not every one. This table holds about 120,000 clones, over 85% found once. Their antigens are not known. Sequences were derived from unstimulated CD4+ T cells sorted from spleen or lymph node cells, sampled before intestinal transplant. Receptor source: a human donor who received an intestinal transplant. The CDR3 runs from the conserved cysteine through the conserved F or W. A D gene is named only where the DNA matches it firmly. Part of the rows lack a size; the others show once, few, many or a class for expanded clones.

once TRBJ1-1 NA TRBV5-1 CASSLVSQGTTEAFF TGCGCCAGCAGCTTGGTAAGTCAAGGGACCACTGAAGCTTTCTTT
few TRBJ2-7 TRBD2 TRBV7-9 CASSLGDYSYEQYF TGTGCCAGCAGCTTGGGGGACTACTCCTACGAGCAGTACTTC
NA TRBJ1-1 TRBD1 TRBV19 CASSPQGAGGTEAFF TGTGCCAGTAGTCCACAGGGGGCCGGCGGTACTGAAGCTTTCTTT
NA TRBJ2-1 TRBD2 TRBV9 CASSAHRWSGGYNEQFF TGTGCCAGCAGCGCCCACCGTTGGAGCGGGGGTTACAATGAGCAGTTCTTC
NA TRBJ2-5 NA TRBV5-8 CASSPPGQVMGETQYF TGTGCCAGCAGCCCGCCTGGGCAGGTCATGGGGGAGACCCAGTACTTC
once TRBJ2-3 TRBD2 TRBV18 CASSHGLAGASTDTQYF TGTGCCAGCTCACACGGACTAGCGGGGGCTAGCACAGATACGCAGTATTTT
NA TRBJ1-1 NA TRBV5-1 CASSRSRENTEAFF TGCGCCAGCAGCCGTTCTAGAGAGAACACTGAAGCTTTCTTT
NA TRBJ2-2 TRBD1 TRBV19 CASSVDRSNTGELFF TGTGCCAGTAGTGTGGACAGGTCGAACACCGGGGAGCTGTTTTTT
NA TRBJ2-7 TRBD1 TRBV5-1 CASSHLRQGYEQYF TGCGCCAGCAGCCACCTCCGACAGGGCTACGAGCAGTACTTC
NA TRBJ2-5 TRBD2 TRBV30 CAWTMGLANQETQYF TGTGCCTGGACGATGGGACTAGCGAACCAAGAGACCCAGTACTTC
NA TRBJ2-7 NA TRBV18 CASSPQAARDGYEQYF TGTGCCAGCTCACCACAGGCCGCCCGGGACGGCTACGAGCAGTACTTC
NA TRBJ2-7 NA TRBV15 CATGKPGYEQYF TGTGCCACCGGGAAGCCAGGTTACGAGCAGTACTTC
NA TRBJ1-2 NA TRBV30 CAWSYDYGYTF TGTGCCTGGAGCTACGACTATGGCTACACCTTC
NA TRBJ2-6 NA TRBV4-1 CASSQEYRAGGANVLTF TGCGCCAGCAGCCAAGAGTACAGGGCGGGAGGGGCCAACGTCCTGACTTTC
NA TRBJ1-5 NA TRBV6-5 CASRIGRSVQPQHF TGTGCCAGCAGGATCGGGCGTTCGGTCCAGCCCCAGCATTTT
NA TRBJ1-2 NA TRBV5-1 CASSLVAGSNYGYTF TGCGCCAGCAGCTTGGTGGCAGGCTCTAACTATGGCTACACCTTC
NA TRBJ2-4 NA TRBV4-1 CASSQGGQVDIQYF TGCGCCAGCAGCCAGGGGGGTCAGGTGGACATTCAGTACTTC
NA TRBJ1-5 NA TRBV6-1 CASSDSVNQPQHF TGTGCCAGCAGTGACAGCGTCAATCAGCCCCAGCATTTT
NA TRBJ1-5 NA TRBV7-9 CASSSADTPSNQPQHF TGTGCCAGCAGCTCGGCGGACACCCCGAGCAATCAGCCCCAGCATTTT
NA TRBJ1-1 NA TRBV30 CAWKGAPGTSNTEAFF TGTGCCTGGAAAGGAGCCCCCGGGACATCGAACACTGAAGCTTTCTTT
NA TRBJ1-1 NA TRBV7-9 CASSLSPPPPNTEAFF TGTGCCAGCAGCTTAAGCCCTCCACCGCCTAACACTGAAGCTTTCTTT
NA TRBJ1-2 NA TRBV30 CAWSVQRGVYGYTF TGTGCCTGGAGTGTACAGAGGGGGGTCTATGGCTACACCTTC
NA TRBJ1-2 NA TRBV5-1 CASSPDPSYGYTF TGCGCCAGCAGCCCGGACCCTAGCTATGGCTACACCTTC
NA TRBJ2-1 TRBD2 TRBV4-2 CASSQGILAGNEQFF TGTGCCAGCAGCCAAGGGATCCTAGCGGGGAATGAGCAGTTCTTC
once TRBJ2-4 NA TRBV5-1 CASSSGGILAKNIQYF TGCGCCAGCAGCTCTGGCGGGATCCTAGCCAAAAACATTCAGTACTTC
NA TRBJ2-1 NA TRBV7-9 CASSFPYGGDRENEQFF TGTGCCAGCAGCTTTCCCTATGGGGGAGATAGGGAAAATGAGCAGTTCTTC
NA TRBJ1-2 NA TRBV6-5 CASNDGTFLHGYTF TGTGCCAGCAATGACGGGACCTTTTTACATGGCTACACCTTC
NA TRBJ1-6 NA TRBV18 CASSKGNLYSPLHF TGTGCCAGCTCAAAAGGGAATCTCTACTCACCCCTCCACTTT
few TRBJ1-5 NA TRBV21-1 CASSPGGAGSNQPQHF TGTGCCAGCAGCCCTGGAGGGGCGGGTAGCAATCAGCCCCAGCATTTT
NA TRBJ2-5 TRBD1 TRBV9 CASSTRDRVRETQYF TGTGCCAGCAGCACCCGGGACAGGGTGCGAGAGACCCAGTACTTC
NA TRBJ2-7 TRBD1 TRBV6-1 CASRGQGAYEQYF TGTGCCAGCAGGGGACAGGGAGCCTACGAGCAGTACTTC